This TCR beta chain was sequenced in a study of blood T cell repertoires in COVID-19 (TCRdb year 2020). Concerning the study at large: The collaborator samples originated in the United States, Italy and Spain and spanned the acute and convalescent phases of COVID-19. The prospective study material was composed of cDNA or gDNA derived from T cells, B-cell-depleted T cells, or PBMCs. Subjects who had been exposed to COVID-19, were actively infected with it, or had recovered from it provided the deeply sampled blood TCRbeta repertoires that made up the dataset. A freely available public database, intended as a resource for researchers studying the immune response to SARS-CoV-2, is where the repertoires were released. Samples were obtained from the ongoing ImmuneRACE study (first 160 participants) and from about 1,300 subjects provided by 6 global collaborators. Nearly every sample came with metadata listing a de-identified subject ID, COVID-19 status, age in years and sex. Where HLA class I and class II types were available, the types were taken from metadata supplied by the sample provider, not from assay-based typing. General conclusions and limits of the study: Clinical and demographic metadata were provided uncurated, with the amount varying by source and participant.

A second Seattle source provided samples from volunteer blood donors who had recovered from COVID-19. The collaborating institutions used their own protocols to collect whole blood in K2EDTA tubes. For TCRbeta analysis, collaborators shipped samples as frozen whole blood, isolated PBMCs, or DNA extracted from either of those sample types. With respect to this clone: The clone's antigen remains unknown. No base qualities exist here, and no much larger clone lies one base off it.

TCRbeta CDR3 regions were amplified from genomic DNA using the immunoSEQ Assay, a bias-controlled multiplex PCR. In the paper's pipeline: The number of nucleated cells in each sample was estimated by amplification of reference gene primers within the assay. Sequence reads were collapsed and filtered to measure the absolute abundance of every unique TCRbeta CDR3 rearrangement. For each sample, productive Simpson clonality was calculated as the square root of Simpson's diversity index across productive rearrangements. The table was pulled from immuneACCESS by TCRdb, which kept in-frame rearrangements only. Such tables lose some clones; where checked, under half of the loss comes from unresolved V genes, and the rest has no known cause. V, J and clone size were drawn from that table, and D and trimming were deduced from the DNA. This sample is represented by around 260,000 clones; approximately 89% of them were singletons. Over 7.5% of the sample goes to the ten largest clones.

The germline V end is reduced by 5 bases and the J end by 3 bases; junction bases left unmatched: 6. Spanning cysteine to phenylalanine, the CDR3 consists of 15 amino acids. Just CDR3 DNA is preserved here, 45 bases in frame from base 1. In the germline V gene, CDR1 corresponds to SNHLY and CDR2 to FYNNEI. The chain was built from TRBV2 and TRBJ2-5, and 10 bases in between align with TRBD2. The receptor comes from a man between 40 and 49 years old who had recovered from COVID-19. Sequencing was performed on peripheral blood. The sequenced DNA: TGTGCCAGCAGTCTTCTAGCGGGGGCTGAAGAGACCCAGTACTTC. The translation is CASSLLAGAEETQYF. The entire variable domain, with the stretches around the CDR3 drawn from the reference TRBV2 and TRBJ2-5 proteins, is EPEVTQTPSHQVTQMGQEVILRCVPISNHLYFYWYRQILGQKVEFLVSFYNNEISEKSEIFDDQFSVERPDGSNFTLKIRSTKLEDSAMYFCASSLLAGAEETQYFGPGTRLLVL.